This T cell receptor beta chain was sequenced in a study of Ad26.COV2.S vaccination and SARS-CoV-2 variants. Only in-frame clones appear in the TCRdb table, and some are missing; sequencing was by immunoSEQ multiplex PCR. The repertoire includes approximately 300,000 clones, around 83% of them detected once, and 1.9% sits in the top ten. Treatment specified: about 20 received Ad26.COV2.S at low or high dose, single or two shots; about five received placebo; per-sample allocation not given. After the first vaccine or placebo injection, samples were drawn on day 63. Unmatched junction bases numbered 5, after V lost 4 bases and J lost 2 bases. The CDR3 covers 14 residues. Germline lookup yields CDR1 SGHRS and CDR2 YFSETQ.

Sample: peripheral blood, taken in a trial of Ad26.COV2.S vaccine versus placebo. This TCR derives from a person between 18 and 60 years old who received the Ad26.COV2.S COVID-19 vaccine or a placebo. J is TRBJ1-1 and V is TRBV5-1; the match to TRBD1 covers 7 bases. The CDR3 DNA follows: TGCGCCAGCAGCAGGGACAGACTAAACACTGAAGCTTTCTTT. Its translation is CASSRDRLNTEAFF.